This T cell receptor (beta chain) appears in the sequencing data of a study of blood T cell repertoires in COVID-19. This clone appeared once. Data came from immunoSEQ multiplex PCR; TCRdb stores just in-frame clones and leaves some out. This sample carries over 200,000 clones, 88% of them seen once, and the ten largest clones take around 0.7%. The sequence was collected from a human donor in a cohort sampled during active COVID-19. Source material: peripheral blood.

The CDR3 region is CASSPGQGNTEAFF. The CDR3 DNA follows: TGTGCCAGCAGCCCCGGACAGGGGAACACTGAAGCTTTCTTT. The chain joins TRBV7-2 to TRBJ1-1; 8 positions agree with TRBD1. CDR1 SGHTA and CDR2 FQGNSA come from the germline V gene. The CDR3 is 14 residues long. V gave up 5 bases and J gave up 1 base; unmatched junction bases: 3.